This T cell receptor beta chain was identified during a study of blood T cells in healthy people across ages. General study points: Older age coincided with a roughly linear decline in TCR beta diversity per million T cells. There were more naive CD4+ cells and higher diversity in long-lived donors than in aged donors.

The authors ran a second PCR of about 7 to 11 cycles using a sample-barcoded 5' primer and a J-beta primer mix. Every cDNA molecule bore a tag from a template-switch adaptor containing 12 random nucleotides. TCRdb re-derived calls from the 5' RACE reads in MiXCR, one entry per CDR3 protein. The sample contains around 870,000 distinct CDR3 sequences, under 30% of which appear only once. Points on this clonotype: Its antigen is as yet unknown. A read error may be the cause here, since a much bigger clone is one base away.

The V gene lost 6 bases and the J gene lost 8 bases, with 13 bases spanning the gap. The CDR3 length is 12 residues. Per the germline V gene, CDR1 is ENHRY and CDR2 is SYGVKD. The sample consisted of blood. The V gene is TRBV10-3, the J gene TRBJ1-1; D remains ambiguous. The sequence was obtained from a woman over 75 in good health. CDR3 amino acids: CAISTDGPEAFF. The CDR3 bases are TGTGCCATCAGCACAGACGGACCAGAAGCTTTCTTT.